The 20 T cell receptor beta chains listed next were all sequenced from one sample in a study of identical twins (dated by TCRdb to 2015 to 2016). Receptors were amplified or captured by 5' RACE. Sequencing took place on an Illumina HiSeq 2000. TCRdb took the public reads, trimmed them with fastp at Q25, ran MiXCR for clone calling and kept in-frame beta chains. Merged by CDR3 protein, the rows form single entries marked with the most common genes and DNA. This sample has under 900,000 distinct CDR3 sequences in its table, and 10% to 15% of those were observed once. Together, the top ten hold about 1.5% of the sample. The same specimen was also included in a second study, on yellow fever vaccine responses in identical twins.

Source material: PBMCs. These receptor sequences come from a woman between 18 and 29 years old in good health.

The chain links TRBV6-1 to TRBJ2-7; 12 bases are shared with TRBD2. V lost 6 bases and J lost 5; bases outside the gene matches: 8. Germline V gene sequence: CDR1 MNHNS, CDR2 SASEGT. The CDR3 consists of 15 residues. The CDR3 DNA follows: TGTGCCAGCAGCCGGCGGACTAGCGGGAACCACGAGCAGTACTTC. Its protein product is CASSRRTSGNHEQYF.

This clonotype was observed a handful of times. V usage is TRBV20-1 and J usage is TRBJ1-6, with 10 bases lining up with TRBD1. CDR3 length: 13 amino acids. The V and J ends lost 6 bases and 9 bases, in that order; junction bases with no gene match: 5. CDR1 is DFQATT and CDR2 is SNEGSKA in the germline V gene (reference sequence). The CDR3 nucleotides are TGCAGTGCGGCGGACAGGGGGAGTTCACCCCTCCACTTT. This sequence encodes CSAADRGSSPLHF.

This chain uses TRBV29-1 with TRBJ2-3, with 12 bases lining up with TRBD2. CDR1 and CDR2 from the germline V gene are SQVTM and ANQGSEA. Germline trimming cut 4 bases from V and 4 bases from J; bases unmatched to any gene: 6. There are 15 residues in the CDR3. The CDR3 protein is CSVARLAGEPDTQYF. CDR3 nucleotides: TGCAGCGTTGCCAGACTAGCGGGAGAACCAGATACGCAGTATTTT.

A word on this clonotype: Germline and junction disagree at one end, which may indicate a read error. This sequence joins TRBV20-1 and TRBJ2-1; 12 bases align to TRBD2. This CDR3 contains 16 residues. The germline CDR1 and CDR2 sequences are DFQATT and SNEGSKA (reference sequence). The CDR3 DNA follows: TGCAGTGCAAGAGGACTAGCGGGACTCTCCTACAATGAGCAGTTCTTC. This sequence encodes CSARGLAGLSYNEQFF.

This clonotype occurred a few times. This chain connects TRBV4-1 to TRBJ2-1; D is undetermined. The V gene's germline CDR1 is MGHRA and CDR2 YSYEKL. Trimming cost V 1 base and J 7 bases, with 17 bases left between them. The CDR3 length is 16 residues. The CDR3: CASSQGPFTAGNEQFF. The CDR3 DNA follows: TGCGCCAGCAGCCAAGGTCCGTTCACAGCAGGAAATGAGCAGTTCTTC.

The chain combines TRBV20-1 with TRBJ2-1; no reliable D call. This CDR3 has 11 amino acids. V lost 2 bases, J lost 7 bases, and 6 bases lay in between. Germline values: CDR1 DFQATT, CDR2 SNEGSKA (reference sequence). The CDR3 is CSARSINEQFF. The CDR3 nucleotides are TGCAGTGCTAGATCGATAAATGAGCAGTTCTTC.

The J gene is TRBJ2-3, the V gene TRBV15; 9 bases fit TRBD2. The CDR3 is 17 amino acids. V was clipped by 0 bases and J by 5 bases; unmatched bases: 9. CDR1 and CDR2 (germline): LNHNV, YYDKDF (reference sequence). For the CDR3, the DNA is TGTGCCACCAGCAGAGATGGGCTAGCGGGGCATCAAGATACGCAGTATTTT. This codes for CATSRDGLAGHQDTQYF.

This clonotype appeared a few times. The chain has TRBV28 and TRBJ2-2; possibly TRBD1 for D (5 bases). From germline, CDR1 is MDHEN and CDR2 SYDVKM. The CDR3 runs 13 residues. V was pared by 5 bases and J by 5 bases, with 9 bases between. CDR3 protein: CASSAHRTGELFF. The CDR3 DNA follows: TGTGCCAGCAGTGCCCACAGGACCGGGGAGCTGTTTTTT.

This clonotype occurred a few times. V and J are TRBV29-1 and TRBJ2-5, with D perhaps matching TRBD1 or TRBD2 (5 bases each). CDR1 is SQVTM, CDR2 ANQGSEA, per germline. This CDR3 contains 14 residues. The germline V and J ends were trimmed by 3 bases and 5 bases, with 16 bases remaining between them. CDR3 amino acids: CSVDAKGERETQYF. The CDR3 DNA follows: TGCAGCGTTGACGCTAAAGGGGAGAGGGAGACCCAGTACTTC.

The chain combines TRBV5-1 with TRBJ2-5, with 9 positions matching TRBD1. Losses at the gene ends were 5 bases for V and 4 bases for J; bases not matched to a gene: 9. The V gene's germline CDR1 is SGHRS and CDR2 YFSETQ. The CDR3 length is 15 residues. CDR3 sequence reads: CASSTENRGLETQYF. CDR3 nucleotides: TGCGCCAGCAGTACCGAAAACAGGGGGCTAGAGACCCAGTACTTC.

The chain uses TRBV27 and TRBJ2-7; 11 bases are a match to TRBD2. The V gene end was trimmed by 6 bases and the J gene end by 2 bases; junction bases not matched to a gene: 12. Germline lookup yields CDR1 MNHEY and CDR2 SMNVEV (reference sequence). The CDR3 is made up of 17 amino acids. This chain's CDR3 is CASRPSGLAVTPYEQYF. The CDR3 coding sequence is TGTGCCAGCAGACCCTCGGGACTAGCGGTGACGCCCTACGAGCAGTACTTC.

This chain uses TRBV2 with TRBJ1-1, with D unresolved. The CDR3 spans 13 residues. The ends were cut back, 5 bases at V and 4 bases at J, with 11 bases in the middle. Germline CDR1 and CDR2: SNHLY and FYNNEI. CDR3 protein: CASSTTPGTEAFF. Here the CDR3 DNA reads TGTGCCAGCAGTACCACCCCCGGCACTGAAGCTTTCTTT. The whole variable domain, remainder taken from reference TRBV2 and TRBJ1-1, is EPEVTQTPSHQVTQMGQEVILRCVPISNHLYFYWYRQILGQKVEFLVSFYNNEISEKSEIFDDQFSVERPDGSNFTLKIRSTKLEDSAMYFCASSTTPGTEAFFGQGTRLTVV.

The CDR3 is CASSQLGGYEQYF. In DNA form, the CDR3 reads TGTGCCAGCAGCCAACTCGGGGGGTACGAGCAGTACTTC. The rearrangement links TRBV3-1 to TRBJ2-7; 7 bases fit TRBD2. The CDR3 sequence is 13 residues long. V was pared by 2 bases and J by 4 bases, with 2 bases of the junction left unmatched. Germline CDR1 LGHDT, CDR2 YNNKEL (reference sequence).

Only a few counts were recorded for this clonotype. The chain recombines TRBV15 with TRBJ1-1; perhaps TRBD1 as D (5 bases). The CDR3 spans 16 residues. Germline CDR1 LNHNV, CDR2 YYDKDF (reference sequence). V shed 5 bases and J shed 4 bases, with 20 bases lying between them. CDR3 residues: CATSGAKLPGGTEAFF. CDR3 sequence (DNA): TGTGCCACCAGCGGGGCAAAACTGCCGGGGGGCACTGAAGCTTTCTTT.

This clonotype was seen repeatedly, ten times or more. V gene TRBV5-1 combines with J gene TRBJ1-2; D perhaps matches TRBD1 (5 bases). Trimming pared 0 bases from V and 4 bases from J, leaving 10 bases between. The CDR3 sequence is 14 residues long. Germline V CDR1 and CDR2: SGHRS, YFSETQ. The CDR3: CASSLVAGSYGYTF. DNA of the CDR3: TGCGCCAGCAGCTTGGTGGCAGGGTCCTATGGCTACACCTTC.

There are a few counts of this clonotype. The chain carries TRBV5-1 and TRBJ2-3; 8 positions match TRBD1. V shed 0 bases, J shed 1 base, and the junction held 7 bases outside the gene matches. CDR3 length: 17 amino acids. Per the germline V gene, CDR1 is SGHRS and CDR2 is YFSETQ. In DNA form, the CDR3 reads TGCGCCAGCAGCTTGGGTTCTGGGACAGGAGGCACAGATACGCAGTATTTT. This translates into CASSLGSGTGGTDTQYF.

The genes are TRBV24-1 and TRBJ2-5, with 10 bases fitting TRBD1. The V segment lost 4 bases and the J segment 2 bases; nucleotides outside the gene matches: 3. Germline V gives CDR1 KGHDR, CDR2 SFDVKD. CDR3 length: 15 residues. The CDR3 loop reads CATSDPDRGQETQYF. The CDR3 DNA is TGTGCCACCAGTGACCCGGACAGGGGGCAAGAGACCCAGTACTTC.

The V gene is TRBV12-5, the J gene TRBJ1-3, with D unresolved. V was clipped by 1 base and J by 5 bases, with 12 bases between them. Germline values: CDR1 LGHNT, CDR2 FRNRAP. This CDR3 comprises 15 residues. The CDR3 loop is CASGLAKSGRNTIYF. The CDR3 DNA reads TGTGCTAGTGGTTTGGCGAAGTCCGGAAGAAACACCATATATTTT.

About this clonotype itself: One base away lies a much larger clone, so this may be a sequencing read error. The chain is built from TRBV3-1 and TRBJ2-5; the match to TRBD2 covers 11 bases. This CDR3 is 18 amino acids long. Germline values: CDR1 LGHDT, CDR2 YNNKEL (reference sequence). Here the CDR3 DNA reads TGTACCAGCAGTTTAGCGCGACTAGCGGGGAACACTCAAGAGACCCAGTACTTC. Its translation is CTSSLARLAGNTQETQYF.

The chain is built from TRBV10-3 and TRBJ2-3, with a tentative D call TRBD2 (7 bases). The CDR3 totals 13 residues. V dropped 6 bases and J dropped 4 bases, with 11 bases sitting between them. Germline lookup yields CDR1 ENHRY and CDR2 SYGVKD. The CDR3 sequence: CAISAGGPDTQYF. The DNA for the CDR3 is TGTGCCATCAGCGCCGGGGGGCCAGATACGCAGTATTTT.